Following are 19 T cell receptor beta chains from one sample sequenced in a study of blood T cells in healthy people across ages. Primed by a sample-barcoded 5' primer and a J-beta primer mix, a second PCR proceeded for roughly 7 to 12 cycles. TCRdb re-called the 5' RACE reads with MiXCR, one entry per CDR3 protein. The profile shows roughly 680,000 distinct CDR3 sequences, roughly 21% of them singletons. Sequencing input: blood. The receptor source for this set is a man aged 70 or older in good health.

This chain links TRBV20-1 with TRBJ1-5; TRBD1 matches at 7 bases. The junction had 7 bases not matched to a gene; V was cut back by 5 bases and J by 0 bases. Per germline, CDR1 DFQATT and CDR2 SNEGSKA (reference sequence). This CDR3 has 15 amino acids. CDR3 region: CSARGTAHSNQPQHF. CDR3 bases: TGCAGTGCTCGGGGGACAGCCCATAGCAATCAGCCCCAGCATTTT.

The chain carries TRBV24-1 and TRBJ1-1, with 8 positions matching TRBD1. Germline V gene data show CDR1 as KGHDR and CDR2 as SFDVKD. With 4 bases clipped from V and 8 bases from J, the junction kept 5 bases outside the gene matches. This CDR3 region has 13 residues. The CDR3 region is CATSDPDRAEAFF. As DNA, the CDR3 is TGTGCCACCAGTGACCCGGACAGGGCGGAAGCTTTCTTT.

The chain links TRBV6-6 to TRBJ1-1, with 7 bases that match TRBD1. J lost 4 bases, V lost 6 bases, and 14 bases had no gene match. Per the germline V gene, CDR1 is MNHNY and CDR2 is SVGAGI (reference sequence). CDR3 length: 16 amino acids. The CDR3 nucleotides are TGTGCCAGCAGGCTGGAATTTACAGGGGTAGCCACTGAAGCTTTCTTT. This sequence encodes CASRLEFTGVATEAFF.

This clonotype has a handful of counts. The rearrangement links TRBV6-5 to TRBJ2-7; perhaps TRBD1 as D (5 bases). The germline V and J ends were trimmed by 0 bases and 7 bases, with 10 bases remaining between them. The CDR3 is 13 residues long. Germline lookup yields CDR1 MNHEY and CDR2 SVGAGI. CDR3 DNA sequence: TGTGCCAGCAGTTACTCGACAGCTCGTGAGCAGTACTTC. Translating it yields CASSYSTAREQYF.

CDR3 sequence (DNA): TGTGCCAGCAGCCCGGCTACAGGGTTCACCGGGGAGCTGTTTTTT. It codes for CASSPATGFTGELFF. The V call is TRBV7-6, the J call TRBJ2-2, with TRBD1 as a possible D gene (6 bases). This CDR3 is 15 amino acids long. The germline V gene encodes CDR1 SGHVS and CDR2 FNYEAQ. V gave up 5 bases and J gave up 4 bases, with 14 bases separating them.

This clonotype was recorded a few times. The rearrangement uses TRBV12-3 or TRBV12-4 and TRBJ2-6; D gene ambiguous. The CDR3 is 16 amino acids. Trimming shortened V by 3 bases and J by 0 bases, and 9 bases separated the two germline ends. CDR3 nucleotides: TGTGCCAGCAGTTTTTCGGTTGGCTCTGGGGCCAACGTCCTGACTTTC. It yields the protein CASSFSVGSGANVLTF.

This chain links TRBV24-1 with TRBJ2-5, with 11 bases identical to TRBD1. This CDR3 comprises 16 residues. Germline V gives CDR1 KGHDR, CDR2 SFDVKD. V lost 7 bases, J lost 4 bases, and 10 bases stayed unmatched. CDR3 nucleotide sequence: TGTGCCACCAGCGGCCAGGGGACAGGGGGATTAGAGACCCAGTACTTC. It yields the protein CATSGQGTGGLETQYF.

The sample holds a few counts of this clonotype. The chain links TRBV21-1 to TRBJ2-1; TRBD2, the table's D call, lacks a check against the DNA. TRBV21-1 represents a pseudogene. The CDR3 sequence is 18 residues long. Written as DNA, the CDR3 is TGTGCCAGCAGCAAAGCAGCTTTGGGACTAGCGGGTTACAATGAGCAGTTCTTC. Protein product: CASSKAALGLAGYNEQFF.

There are a few counts of this clonotype. One junction end does not reproduce the germline sequence, and a read error may be involved. This sequence joins TRBV2 and TRBJ1-6, with 7 nucleotides matching TRBD1. Germline V gene data show CDR1 as SNHLY and CDR2 as FYNNEI. The CDR3 length is 18 residues. For the CDR3, the DNA is TGTGCCAACAGTGAGGGACAGCTGTCGGGCTCCTATAATTCACCCCTCCACTTT. Residues: CANSEGQLSGSYNSPLHF.

The chain uses TRBV5-1 and TRBJ2-7; TRBD2 agrees at 11 bases. The ends lost 1 base at V and 3 bases at J; junction bases unmatched: 3. This CDR3 contains 15 residues. Per germline, CDR1 SGHRS and CDR2 YFSETQ. This CDR3 is CASSLTTSGIYEQYF. The DNA of the CDR3 is TGCGCCAGCAGCTTGACGACTAGCGGGATCTACGAGCAGTACTTC.

This clonotype was seen a few times. CDR3 sequence: CASSQEGSYRESNEQFF. The CDR3 region has the DNA TGCGCCAGCAGCCAAGAAGGCAGCTACCGGGAGTCCAATGAGCAGTTCTTC. The genes are TRBV4-1 and TRBJ2-1; D may be TRBD2 (6 bases). V was trimmed by 0 bases and J by 6 bases, leaving 18 bases between them. Germline loops: CDR1 MGHRA, CDR2 YSYEKL. CDR3 length: 17 amino acids.

This clonotype was counted only a few times. This sequence joins TRBV2 and TRBJ2-7; perhaps TRBD1 as D (5 bases). Per germline, CDR1 SNHLY and CDR2 FYNNEI. The CDR3 has 16 residues. V shed 4 bases and J shed 0 bases, with 16 bases lying between them. The CDR3: CASSAESRVSSYEQYF. CDR3 coding DNA: TGTGCCAGCAGTGCGGAATCCAGGGTTAGCTCCTACGAGCAGTACTTC.

Only a few counts were recorded for this clonotype. J is TRBJ2-5 and V is TRBV5-1; maybe TRBD1 (5 bases). V was shortened by 0 bases and J by 0 bases, with 6 bases between the two germline ends. The CDR3 covers 14 residues. CDR1 and CDR2 from the germline V gene are SGHRS and YFSETQ. For the CDR3, the DNA is TGCGCCAGCAGCTTGGACAGGAACCAAGAGACCCAGTACTTC. Translated: CASSLDRNQETQYF.

This clonotype has only a few counts. CDR3 sequence reads: CASSRIQGNSGNTIYF. The CDR3 nucleotides are TGTGCCAGCAGTCGAATACAGGGTAACTCTGGAAACACCATATATTTT. This sequence joins TRBV12-3 or TRBV12-4 and TRBJ1-3; TRBD1 is a possible D gene (6 bases). Trimming cost V 5 bases and J 0 bases, with 14 bases left between them. There are 16 residues in the CDR3.

V is TRBV2 and J is TRBJ2-1, with D hard to call. Germline V gene lookup returns CDR1 SNHLY and CDR2 FYNNEI. The CDR3 consists of 12 residues. V lost 6 bases and J lost 6, with 9 bases in between. CDR3 protein: CASSTLSNEQFF. DNA for the CDR3: TGTGCCAGCAGCACCCTGAGCAATGAGCAGTTCTTC.

The chain is built from TRBV11-2 and TRBJ1-1; 7 positions agree with TRBD1. The CDR3 runs 13 residues. Trimming took 0 bases from V and 6 from J; bases not matched to a gene: 1. The germline gives CDR1 SGHAT, CDR2 FQNNGV. The CDR3 coding sequence is TGTGCCAGCAGCTTAGATGGGACAGCTGAAGCTTTCTTT. Encoded protein: CASSLDGTAEAFF.

The V call is TRBV20-1, the J call TRBJ2-5; 9 bases are a match to TRBD1. This CDR3 spans 14 amino acids. Germline V gene lookup returns CDR1 DFQATT and CDR2 SNEGSKA (reference sequence). V trimming: 3 bases; J trimming: 2 bases; junction bases outside the gene matches: 4. This CDR3 is CSASWTGAQETQYF. The DNA for the CDR3 is TGCAGTGCTAGCTGGACAGGGGCGCAAGAGACCCAGTACTTC.

This chain joins TRBV20-1 and TRBJ2-5; 10 nucleotides agree with TRBD2. V was clipped by 5 bases and J by 0 bases; unmatched bases: 3. The CDR3 extends over 14 amino acids. Germline loops: CDR1 DFQATT, CDR2 SNEGSKA (reference sequence). The CDR3 is CSAVTSGYQETQYF. The CDR3, as DNA: TGCAGTGCTGTGACTAGCGGGTACCAAGAGACCCAGTACTTC.

This clonotype was counted a few times. The chain employs TRBV5-1 and TRBJ2-7, with D unresolved. Germline CDR1 and CDR2: SGHRS and YFSETQ. The length of the CDR3 is 14 residues. V lost 0 bases to trimming and J lost 3 bases, with 10 bases between them. The CDR3 sequence is CASSLAAIGYEQYF. CDR3 in DNA: TGCGCCAGCAGCTTGGCCGCGATCGGCTACGAGCAGTACTTC.